This T cell receptor beta chain came from a study of blood T cell repertoires in COVID-19. Study as a whole: PBMCs, B-cell-depleted T cells, or T cells provided the cDNA or gDNA that made up the material.

As originally analysed: It was from reference gene primer amplification that nucleated cell counts were estimated. Method: immunoSEQ multiplex PCR; TCRdb's copy keeps in-frame clones and lacks some. V and J calls and clone size are those listed in that table; D and trimming were worked out from the DNA. Of 300,000 to 450,000 clones in the sample, roughly 90% are singletons; the top ten hold 3.9%. One Seattle source followed patients from active infection through their disease course. The CDR3 has 13 amino acids. Germline CDR1 is MDHEN and CDR2 is SYDVKM. J was trimmed by 4 bases and V by 5 bases; bases with no gene match: 4.

The source is a woman aged 55-70 years with COVID-19, enrolled during active disease. The chain is built from TRBV28 and TRBJ1-2; 7 bases are a match to TRBD1. Sequenced input: peripheral blood. CDR3: CASSPTGVYGYTF. CDR3 DNA sequence: TGTGCCAGCAGTCCAACAGGGGTCTATGGCTACACCTTC.